This T cell receptor (beta chain) was recorded in a study of response to subunit inactivated influenza vaccine. Study findings and constraints: Few new T cells, the authors suggested, are recruited by each seasonal influenza vaccination.

Each CDR3 protein is one row after TCRdb ran MiXCR on the RT-PCR reads. The top ten hold roughly 14% of the sample, which has about 520,000 distinct CDR3 sequences, 6.5% to 8% seen once. The CDR3 extends over 16 amino acids. To note about this clonotype: Its antigen is not known. One end of the junction does not line up with germline, which may come from a read error.

The input for sequencing was PBMCs from blood, taken about 23 months after vaccination. The chain recombines TRBV5-3 with TRBJ2-3, with D perhaps assigned TRBD1 or TRBD2 (5 bases each). TRBV5-3 has ORF status, its function being uncertain. This clonotype was obtained from a man aged 45 to 70 who received an inactivated influenza vaccine. In DNA, the CDR3 is TGTGCCAGCAGCTTGGGACGAGATTCTAGCACAGATACGCAGTATTTT. It specifies CASSLGRDSSTDTQYF.